These T cell receptor beta chains were read from a single sample in a study of T cells in Graves' hyperthyroidism and ophthalmopathy. A single record per CDR3 protein comes from TCRdb applying MiXCR to the multiplex PCR reads. The sample yields 500,000 or so distinct CDR3 sequences, more than 15% seen once. Sequencing input: blood. The receptor set was obtained from a woman between 18 and 29 years old with Graves' ophthalmopathy. Both conserved end residues are part of each CDR3. A D gene is named only where the DNA matches it firmly. Size is omitted from some rows. Given values are once, few, many or a class for expanded clones.

V	J	size	D	CDR3	DNA
TRBV27	TRBJ2-7	.	TRBD1	CASSPSRQGLVYEQYF	TGTGCCAGCAGTCCCTCCCGACAGGGGTTGGTCTACGAGCAGTACTTC
TRBV6-1	TRBJ1-5	.	TRBD1	CASSDLRTGEVRNQPQHF	TGTGCCAGCAGTGATCTCAGGACAGGGGAGGTTCGCAATCAGCCCCAGCATTTT
TRBV9	TRBJ1-5	.	.	CASSAGGQNQPQHF	TGTGCCAGCAGTGCCGGGGGCCAGAATCAGCCCCAGCATTTT
TRBV11-3	TRBJ1-1	many	.	CASSQGGVNTEAFF	TGTGCCAGCAGCCAAGGCGGCGTGAACACTGAAGCTTTCTTT
TRBV7-2	TRBJ1-1	few	.	CASSLTAGTVNTEAFF	TGTGCCAGCAGCTTAACGGCCGGGACTGTGAACACTGAAGCTTTCTTT
TRBV3-1	TRBJ2-2	.	TRBD1	CASSWDRRNTGELFF	TGTGCCAGCAGCTGGGACAGACGGAACACCGGGGAGCTGTTTTTT
TRBV11-2	TRBJ2-7	many	TRBD1	CASSPRTGGLYEQYF	TGTGCCAGCAGCCCAAGGACAGGGGGCCTGTACGAGCAGTACTTC
TRBV5-6	TRBJ2-7	many	TRBD2	CASSLGTRDEQYF	TGTGCCAGCAGCTTGGGGACTAGAGACGAGCAGTACTTC
TRBV2	TRBJ2-3	many	.	CASSGVGEADTQYF	TGTGCCAGCAGTGGAGTTGGGGAAGCAGATACGCAGTATTTT
TRBV7-9	TRBJ1-5	many	.	CASSLADSGNQPQHF	TGTGCCAGCAGCTTAGCGGACAGTGGGAATCAGCCCCAGCATTTT
TRBV30	TRBJ2-2	many	TRBD1	CGSQGTSGELFF	TGTGGCTCACAGGGGACCTCCGGGGAGCTGTTTTTT
TRBV28	TRBJ2-2	few	TRBD2	CASSFRGGDPTGELFF	TGTGCCAGCAGCTTCCGTGGGGGGGATCCCACCGGGGAGCTGTTTTTT
TRBV7-6	TRBJ2-5	many	TRBD1	CASSAGTGGAETQYF	TGTGCCAGCAGCGCCGGGACAGGGGGCGCGGAGACCCAGTACTTC
TRBV2	TRBJ2-7	many	.	CASRSSTEKGYEQYF	TGTGCCAGCAGGTCCTCGACAGAAAAAGGCTACGAGCAGTACTTC
TRBV4-2	TRBJ2-7	many	TRBD2	CASSQDLSGSYEQYF	TGTGCCAGCAGCCAAGATTTGAGCGGGAGCTACGAGCAGTACTTC
TRBV4-3	TRBJ2-1	few	TRBD2	CASSQDLAGASYNEQFF	TGCGCCAGCAGCCAAGATTTAGCGGGAGCCTCCTACAATGAGCAGTTCTTC
TRBV14	TRBJ1-4	many	.	CASSQVEGGDEKLFF	TGTGCCAGCAGCCAAGTCGAGGGTGGGGATGAAAAACTGTTTTTT
TRBV20-1	TRBJ1-4	few	TRBD1	CSARDSGTGGKLFF	TGCAGTGCTAGAGATTCCGGGACAGGGGGAAAACTGTTTTTT
TRBV30	TRBJ1-2	.	.	CAWSVEQGGGYTF	TGTGCCTGGAGTGTAGAGCAGGGCGGTGGCTACACCTTC
TRBV12-3/TRBV12-4	TRBJ2-5	.	.	CASSFGRGGRETQYF	TGTGCCAGCAGTTTCGGTAGGGGGGGCAGGGAGACCCAGTACTTC
TRBV30	TRBJ2-7	many	.	CAWSVQGASYEQYF	TGTGCCTGGAGTGTACAGGGCGCTTCTTACGAGCAGTACTTC
TRBV6-2/TRBV6-3	TRBJ1-1	many	.	CASSYEGKNTEAFF	TGTGCCAGCAGTTACGAGGGAAAGAACACTGAAGCTTTCTTT
TRBV27	TRBJ1-1	few	TRBD1	CASRLYRGLNTEAFF	TGTGCCAGCAGGCTATACAGGGGGCTGAACACTGAAGCTTTCTTT
TRBV5-6	TRBJ2-3	few	TRBD2	CASSLGLAGSSTDTQYF	TGTGCCAGCAGCTTGGGACTAGCGGGGAGTAGCACAGATACGCAGTATTTT
TRBV5-5	TRBJ2-1	many	TRBD2	CASSHDSGKNDEQFF	TGTGCCAGCAGCCACGATAGCGGGAAGAACGATGAGCAGTTCTTC